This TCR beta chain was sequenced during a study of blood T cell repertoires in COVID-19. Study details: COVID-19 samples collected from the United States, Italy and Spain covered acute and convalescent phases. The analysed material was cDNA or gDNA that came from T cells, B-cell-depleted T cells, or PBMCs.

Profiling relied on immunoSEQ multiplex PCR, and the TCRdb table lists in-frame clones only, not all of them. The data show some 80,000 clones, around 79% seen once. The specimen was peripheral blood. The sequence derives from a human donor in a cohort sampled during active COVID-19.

CDR3 sequence: CASSRGRADTQYF. DNA for the CDR3: TGTGCCAGCAGCCGGGGGAGGGCAGATACGCAGTATTTT. V usage is TRBV7-2 and J usage is TRBJ2-3; TRBD2 agrees at 7 bases. CDR3 length: 13 residues. V dropped 5 bases and J dropped 4; count of bases not matched to a gene: 3. Looked up from germline, CDR1 is SGHTA and CDR2 is FQGNSA.